Given below is one TCR beta chain in context. Other nucleotide sequences in the sample specify the same CDR3. The CDR3 is 12 amino acids. V shed 7 bases, J shed 7 bases, and the junction held 1 base outside the gene matches. The germline V gene encodes CDR1 SNHLY and CDR2 FYNNEI. This sample is part of a study of blood T cell repertoires in COVID-19. Study in general: Sample material is recorded as cDNA or gDNA derived from T cells, B-cell-depleted T cells, or PBMCs.

In the authors' methods: Using reference gene primer amplification, nucleated cell counts were estimated. Only in-frame clones appear in the TCRdb table, and some are missing; sequencing was by immunoSEQ multiplex PCR. V and J calls and clone size are given by that table; D and trimming were obtained from the DNA. The sample has more than 250,000 clones, around 86% seen once; the top ten hold 1%. The sequencing input was peripheral blood. The chain couples TRBV2 to TRBJ2-7; 13 bases map to TRBD2. The clonotype comes from a man in his fifties or sixties with active or convalescent COVID-19. The CDR3 protein is CASTGLAGEQYF. CDR3 sequence (DNA): TGTGCCAGCACGGGACTAGCGGGGGAGCAGTACTTC.